Listed below are T cell receptor beta chains from one sample, sequenced in a study of CXCR3-negative and CXCR3-positive naive CD8 T cells. Reanalyzing the 5' RACE reads, TCRdb keeps one entry per CDR3 protein, without DNA. Recorded for this sample: 41,000 or so distinct CDR3 sequences. The sequenced sample was naive CXCR3- CD8+ T cells from blood. The receptors were gathered from a human donor in good health. Some clones in this sample may be carry-over from other donors' samples. Both conserved end residues are part of each CDR3. Size is stated for part of the rows, as once, few or many counts, or as a class when the clone is expanded.

j_call clone_size v_call cdr3_aa
TRBJ1-4 - TRBV29-1 CSVEFSYNEKLFF
TRBJ1-2 - TRBV7-6 CASSLVTGDIMDGYTF
TRBJ1-1 - TRBV6-2/TRBV6-3 CASSIRTGDRDTEAFF
TRBJ2-5 - TRBV14 CASSQDSETQYF
TRBJ1-3 - TRBV10-3 CAISESTGGAGNTIYF
TRBJ2-5 - TRBV29-1 CSVTQGIQETQYF
TRBJ2-7 - TRBV4-2 CASSQVPDSYEQYF
TRBJ1-4 - TRBV12-3/TRBV12-4 CASSLRGADPTNEKLFF
TRBJ1-1 - TRBV4-3 CASSQPGNPTEAFF
TRBJ2-3 - TRBV29-1 CSAGTSGSLVDTQYF
TRBJ1-1 - TRBV4-3 CASSQVSRATEAFF
TRBJ2-5 - TRBV19 CASSPLGGADWETQYF
TRBJ2-7 - TRBV4-1 CASSQGDRYYEQYF
TRBJ2-1 - TRBV20-1 CSARAALAGDYNEQFF
TRBJ2-3 - TRBV11-2 CASSPFFDTQYF
TRBJ2-7 - TRBV12-3/TRBV12-4 CASSSYKGPGQTRDSYEQYF
TRBJ2-1 medium-sized TRBV6-2/TRBV6-3 CASSKSSGGADEQFF
TRBJ2-2 - TRBV4-3 CASSQDRDFGELFF
TRBJ2-1 - TRBV7-9 CASSPKGWGEQFF
TRBJ2-5 - TRBV25-1 CASSEFVGGETQYF
TRBJ1-2 - TRBV7-9 CASSLETGSEGYTF
TRBJ2-7 - TRBV5-1 CASSSGGAEQYF
TRBJ2-7 - TRBV7-9 CASSDTYEQYF
TRBJ2-7 - TRBV7-2 CASSPSGSPSYEQYF
TRBJ2-7 - TRBV28 CASGAAATYEQYF
TRBJ2-7 - TRBV20-1 CSARDQGSAYEQYF
TRBJ2-1 - TRBV27 CASRRTEYNEQFF
TRBJ2-7 - TRBV25-1 CASTPGVSSYEQYF
TRBJ2-3 - TRBV5-1 CASSPGTSGGVVTDTQYF
TRBJ1-2 - TRBV29-1 CSVVDSLNYGYTF
TRBJ2-3 - TRBV3-1 CASSQDRGFEYF
TRBJ1-2 - TRBV7-9 CASRYREGGYTF
TRBJ2-2 - TRBV7-6 CASSSLTLDRGLGELFF
TRBJ2-7 - TRBV12-3/TRBV12-4 CASSNSGLIYEQYF
TRBJ2-7 - TRBV7-9 CASSLIPLDRTYEQYF
TRBJ2-1 - TRBV29-1 CSVGTGDEQFF
TRBJ2-1 - TRBV29-1 CSSGGASSYNEQFF
TRBJ2-3 - TRBV29-1 CSVLEITDTQYF
TRBJ2-2 - TRBV15 CATSRSGGKAGELFF
TRBJ1-5 - TRBV5-5 CASSLVVGVYSNQPQHF
TRBJ2-1 - TRBV20-1 CSARDRGQFSYNEQFF
TRBJ2-4 - TRBV6-5 CASSYSSSSKNIQYF
TRBJ1-2 - TRBV7-8 CASSHQSYGYTF
TRBJ2-2 - TRBV6-6 CASSYSQRANTGELFF
TRBJ1-1 - TRBV25-1 CASSTGSTEAFF